A single sample is the source of the 20 T cell receptor beta chains below, sequenced in a study of cytomegalovirus exposure and HLA in healthy donors. The PCR used 60 Vbeta and 13 Jbeta primers. Here immunoSEQ multiplex PCR was the method, and the copy in TCRdb shows in-frame clones only, minus some. The ten most abundant clones cover about 1.6% of a sample with 120,000 to 150,000 clones. The specimen was PBMCs. Receptor source: a woman in her forties or fifties in good health and CMV-seronegative.

The chain carries TRBV7-3 and TRBJ2-7; 12 bases align to TRBD2. CDR1 is SGHTA and CDR2 is FQGTGA in the germline V gene. V lost 6 bases to trimming and J lost 6 bases; unmatched junction nucleotides: 6. The CDR3 totals 14 residues. CDR3 residues: CASSSTSGSTEQYF. The CDR3 DNA follows: TGTGCCAGCAGTTCGACTAGCGGGAGTACCGAGCAGTACTTC.

V and J are TRBV27 and TRBJ1-1, with D possibly being TRBD1 (5 bases). This CDR3 contains 14 residues. Germline lookup yields CDR1 MNHEY and CDR2 SMNVEV (reference sequence). The V and J ends lost 5 bases and 7 bases respectively, with 17 bases between them. This chain's CDR3 is CASSIQGPRGEAFF. CDR3 bases: TGTGCCAGCAGTATTCAGGGCCCGCGGGGTGAAGCTTTCTTT.

The gene calls are TRBV5-1 and TRBJ1-6; D unclear. Trimming stripped 4 bases from V and 7 bases from J, with 18 bases between. The CDR3 consists of 16 residues. Germline loops: CDR1 SGHRS, CDR2 YFSETQ. This chain's CDR3 is CASSPAAVHGNSPLHF. The DNA of the CDR3 is TGCGCCAGCAGCCCCGCGGCGGTACACGGGAATTCACCCCTCCACTTT.

The J gene is TRBJ2-7, the V gene TRBV6-1; D is possibly TRBD2 (6 bases). V was clipped by 2 bases and J by 3 bases, with 8 bases between them. Germline V gene lookup returns CDR1 MNHNS and CDR2 SASEGT. The CDR3 spans 13 residues. As DNA, the CDR3 is TGTGCCAGCAGTGAATGGGGGGTCTACGAGCAGTACTTC. Amino acids: CASSEWGVYEQYF.

The chain couples TRBV5-1 to TRBJ1-1; the D gene is possibly TRBD1 (6 bases). CDR3 size: 15 residues. CDR1 and CDR2 (germline): SGHRS, YFSETQ. V shed 1 base and J shed 1 base, with 11 bases lying between them. The CDR3 loop reads CASSLQGPKNTEAFF. DNA for the CDR3: TGCGCCAGCAGCTTGCAGGGGCCTAAGAACACTGAAGCTTTCTTT.

This rearrangement joins TRBV5-1 to TRBJ2-3, with 7 bases matching TRBD2. The germline V gene has CDR1 SGHRS and CDR2 YFSETQ. This CDR3 has 16 amino acids. J lost 4 bases, V lost 3 bases, and 11 bases had no gene match. CDR3 residues: CASSSYAGVVADTQYF. Here the CDR3 DNA reads TGCGCCAGCAGCTCGTACGCGGGGGTGGTCGCAGATACGCAGTATTTT.

The chain carries TRBV27 and TRBJ2-7; D perhaps matches TRBD2 (6 bases). This CDR3 contains 14 residues. Germline V gene data show CDR1 as MNHEY and CDR2 as SMNVEV (reference sequence). The V end was cut by 6 bases, the J end by 5 bases, with 17 bases between. The CDR3 nucleotides read TGTGCCAGCAGCATTCTGGGAGCGGGCCACGAGCAGTACTTC. This codes for CASSILGAGHEQYF.

This chain connects TRBV4-2 to TRBJ1-1; D might be TRBD1 (5 bases). There are 15 residues in the CDR3. Trimming left V 0 bases short and J 7 bases short, with 15 bases between. In germline, CDR1 is LGHNA, CDR2 YNFKEQ. In nucleotides, the CDR3 is TGTGCCAGCAGCCAAGATGGCCAGGGATACGTTGAAGCTTTCTTT. This translates into CASSQDGQGYVEAFF.

The rearrangement uses TRBV28 and TRBJ1-5; a possible D gene is TRBD1 (6 bases). CDR1 is MDHEN, CDR2 SYDVKM, per germline. The CDR3 is 14 residues long. Trimming removed 8 bases at V and 4 bases at J, with 15 bases between. The CDR3 coding sequence is TGTGCCAGCCGACCGGGACAAAGAAATCAGCCCCAGCATTTT. Its protein is CASRPGQRNQPQHF.

V gene TRBV7-3 combines with J gene TRBJ2-2, with a weak D call TRBD1 (6 bases). Per the germline V gene, CDR1 is SGHTA and CDR2 is FQGTGA. The CDR3 has 15 residues. V was cut by 3 bases and J by 7 bases, with 15 bases left in between. CDR3 amino acids: CASSFGTTYGGELFF. In DNA, the CDR3 is TGTGCCAGCAGCTTCGGGACAACATATGGCGGGGAGCTGTTTTTT.

The chain recombines TRBV5-6 with TRBJ2-3, with 7 bases identical to TRBD2. CDR3 length: 15 amino acids. CDR1 is SGHDT, CDR2 YYEEEE, per germline. Unmatched junction bases numbered 7, after V lost 0 bases and J lost 6 bases. Here the CDR3 reads CASSLGSGHSDTQYF. CDR3 DNA: TGTGCCAGCAGCTTGGGTAGCGGGCATTCGGATACGCAGTATTTT.

This rearrangement joins TRBV5-1 to TRBJ1-1; TRBD1 is a possible D gene (5 bases). The CDR3 is 13 residues long. Trimming stripped 4 bases from V and 1 base from J, with 8 bases between. Germline CDR1 reads SGHRS; CDR2 reads YFSETQ. This chain's CDR3 is CASSPDKNTEAFF. In DNA, the CDR3 is TGCGCCAGCAGCCCGGACAAGAACACTGAAGCTTTCTTT.

V is TRBV5-1 and J is TRBJ2-3, with D possibly matching TRBD1 (5 bases). V was pared by 4 bases and J by 0 bases, with 9 bases between. The CDR3 has 14 amino acids. Germline V CDR1 and CDR2: SGHRS, YFSETQ. This CDR3 is CASSPTASTDTQYF. The CDR3 nucleotides read TGCGCCAGCAGCCCGACAGCTAGCACAGATACGCAGTATTTT.

This rearrangement joins TRBV5-5 to TRBJ1-2; 7 bases match TRBD1. The ends lost 4 bases at V and 5 bases at J; junction bases unmatched: 5. This CDR3 has 13 residues. Germline assignment: CDR1 SGHKS and CDR2 YYEKEE (reference sequence). The CDR3, as DNA: TGTGCCAGCAGCACAGGGGAGTGGTATGGCTACACCTTC. It codes for CASSTGEWYGYTF.

The chain couples TRBV5-1 to TRBJ2-7; D unclear. The CDR3 extends over 14 amino acids. Trimming took off 3 bases at V and 2 bases at J, with 12 bases between the two ends. Per germline, CDR1 SGHRS and CDR2 YFSETQ. The CDR3 DNA reads as TGCGCCAGCAGCTCCACAGACGTAGCCTACGAGCAGTACTTC. Its protein product is CASSSTDVAYEQYF. The whole variable domain, filled in from reference TRBV5-1 and TRBJ2-7, reads KAGVTQTPRYLIKTRGQQVTLSCSPISGHRSVSWYQQTPGQGLQFLFEYFSETQRNKGNFPGRFSGRQFSNSRSEMNVSTLELGDSALYLCASSSTDVAYEQYFGPGTRLTVT.

The chain links TRBV29-1 to TRBJ2-1, with 7 bases lining up with TRBD1. CDR3 size: 14 residues. V lost 7 bases to trimming and J lost 5 bases; unmatched junction nucleotides: 11. The germline V gene has CDR1 SQVTM and CDR2 ANQGSEA. The CDR3 DNA sequence: TGCAGCGGTTTAGGGACAGACAAAGACAATGAGCAGTTCTTC. This translates into CSGLGTDKDNEQFF.

This sequence joins TRBV5-4 and TRBJ2-1; TRBD2 agrees at 9 bases. The CDR3 runs 15 residues. The V gene end was trimmed by 6 bases and the J gene end by 2 bases; junction bases not matched to a gene: 6. Germline V gene lookup returns CDR1 SGHNT and CDR2 YYREEE (reference sequence). The CDR3 region has the DNA TGTGCCAGCACCGTAGCGGGAGATGCCTACAATGAGCAGTTCTTC. This gives the protein CASTVAGDAYNEQFF.

This chain links TRBV6-5 with TRBJ1-6; 8 bases align to TRBD1. V trimming: 2 bases; J trimming: 5 bases; junction bases outside the gene matches: 5. CDR1 MNHEY and CDR2 SVGAGI come from the germline V gene. The CDR3 totals 16 residues. This chain's CDR3 is CASSYRQGANNSPLHF. CDR3 nucleotide sequence: TGTGCCAGCAGTTACAGGCAGGGGGCGAATAATTCACCCCTCCACTTT.

The chain uses TRBV28 and TRBJ2-7, with a tentative D call TRBD1 (7 bases). V gave up 0 bases and J gave up 2 bases, with 11 bases separating them. The CDR3 has 15 residues. Germline CDR1 MDHEN, CDR2 SYDVKM. The CDR3 DNA follows: TGTGCCAGCAGTTTATGGCAGGGGGAGGCCTACGAGCAGTACTTC. It is translated as CASSLWQGEAYEQYF.

This chain connects TRBV7-2 to TRBJ2-1; 8 positions agree with TRBD2. Germline lookup yields CDR1 SGHTA and CDR2 FQGNSA. The CDR3 runs 12 residues. The trim removed 4 bases at V and 7 bases at J, leaving 0 bases unmatched. Here the CDR3 reads CASSSGGNEQFF. The CDR3 bases are TGTGCCAGCAGCTCGGGGGGGAATGAGCAGTTCTTC.